One sample yielded the 18 T cell receptor beta chains listed below, sequenced in a study of PD-1 blockade in classical Hodgkin lymphoma. Clones were sequenced by immunoSEQ multiplex PCR, and TCRdb holds only the in-frame ones, with some missing. This sample carries roughly 60,000 clones, roughly nine tenths of them seen once, and the ten largest clones take approximately 9.8%. All patients experienced relapse after autologous stem cell transplantation, and brentuximab vedotin exposure was variable. This specimen was peripheral blood mononuclear cells (PBMCs), taken at baseline. The receptors were sampled from a human donor with classical Hodgkin lymphoma.

The chain uses TRBV7-9 and TRBJ2-5; 8 positions agree with TRBD1. TRBJ2-7 matches the DNA end more closely, so the J call is doubtful. This CDR3 comprises 16 residues. Germline V gene data show CDR1 as SEHNR and CDR2 as FQNEAQ (reference sequence). CDR3 protein: CASSRWQGASGYEQYF. For the CDR3, the DNA is TGTGCCAGCAGCAGATGGCAGGGGGCGTCGGGCTACGAGCAGTACTTC.

This sequence joins TRBV11-2 and TRBJ2-7, with unresolved D. The CDR3 consists of 13 residues. Trimming removed 5 bases from V and 0 bases from J, with 8 bases in between. Germline V lookup: CDR1 SGHAT, CDR2 FQNNGV. CDR3 loop: CASSGFSSYEQYF. The DNA for the CDR3 is TGTGCCAGCAGCGGGTTTAGCTCCTACGAGCAGTACTTC.

J is TRBJ1-1 and V is TRBV28, with a weak D call TRBD1 (5 bases). The CDR3 consists of 13 residues. V was shortened by 5 bases and J by 1 base, with 8 bases between the two germline ends. Germline CDR1 and CDR2: MDHEN and SYDVKM. In nucleotides, the CDR3 is TGTGCCAGCAGTCTGACAGCGAACACTGAAGCTTTCTTT. Its protein is CASSLTANTEAFF.

This chain joins TRBV2 and TRBJ1-1, with D uncertain. Germline-derived CDR1 and CDR2 are SNHLY and FYNNEI. Trimming left V 7 bases short and J 1 base short, with 4 bases between. CDR3 length equals 11 residues. CDR3: CASTTNTEAFF. In DNA, the CDR3 is TGTGCCAGCACAACGAACACTGAAGCTTTCTTT.

The chain joins TRBV5-4 to TRBJ2-1, with 8 bases matching TRBD1. V shed 4 bases and J 8 bases; nucleotides not matched to a gene: 14. CDR1 and CDR2 from the germline V gene are SGHNT and YYREEE (reference sequence). CDR3 length equals 16 residues. The CDR3 DNA is TGTGCCAGCAGCCCGGCCGGGACAGGTGCGGTGGATGAGCAGTTCTTC. Its translation: CASSPAGTGAVDEQFF.

CDR3: CAWRVQVSTDTQYF. For the CDR3, the DNA is TGTGCCTGGAGGGTACAGGTTAGCACAGATACGCAGTATTTT. The J gene is TRBJ2-3, the V gene TRBV30; weak D call: TRBD1 (5 bases). Deletions cut 3 bases from V and 0 bases from J, with 10 bases between. CDR1 is GTSNPN, CDR2 SVGIG, per germline (reference sequence). There are 14 residues in the CDR3.

The chain recombines TRBV19 with TRBJ2-3, with D tentatively TRBD1 or TRBD2 (5 bases each). V was clipped by 3 bases and J by 6 bases, with 13 bases between them. There are 14 residues in the CDR3. Germline loops: CDR1 LNHDA, CDR2 SQIVND (reference sequence). CDR3 nucleotides: TGTGCCAGTAGTATGAGGGACCGCGGGGATACGCAGTATTTT. It is translated as CASSMRDRGDTQYF.

CDR3 protein: CASSFLAATDTQYF. Here the CDR3 DNA reads TGTGCCAGCAGTTTCCTAGCGGCCACAGATACGCAGTATTTT. This rearrangement joins TRBV6-5 to TRBJ2-3; 7 positions match TRBD2. CDR1 and CDR2 (germline): MNHEY, SVGAGI. The junction had 3 bases not matched to a gene; V was cut back by 4 bases and J by 2 bases. The CDR3 totals 14 residues.

The V gene is TRBV2, the J gene TRBJ2-2, with TRBD2 identical over 9 bases. The CDR3 is 16 residues long. Germline-derived CDR1 and CDR2 are SNHLY and FYNNEI. V lost 0 bases and J lost 6; bases outside the gene matches: 5. CDR3 loop: CASSEAPAGGAGELFF. The CDR3 DNA sequence: TGTGCCAGCAGTGAAGCACCCGCGGGAGGGGCCGGGGAGCTGTTTTTT.

The chain has TRBV27 and TRBJ1-2; D might be TRBD1 (6 bases). Germline lookup yields CDR1 MNHEY and CDR2 SMNVEV (reference sequence). CDR3 length equals 15 residues. V lost 0 bases to trimming and J lost 5 bases, with 13 bases between them. In nucleotides, the CDR3 is TGTGCCAGCAGTTTATCGATCGGGGGCGCGTATGGCTACACCTTC. Residues: CASSLSIGGAYGYTF.

This sequence joins TRBV27 and TRBJ2-1, with unresolved D. CDR3 length: 12 amino acids. Germline CDR1 and CDR2: MNHEY and SMNVEV (reference sequence). V was pared by 0 bases and J by 9 bases, with 6 bases between. The CDR3 spells CASSLSGSEQFF. The CDR3 DNA reads as TGTGCCAGCAGTTTATCGGGTAGTGAGCAGTTCTTC.

V usage is TRBV5-1 and J usage is TRBJ2-2; 7 bases agree with TRBD1. The V gene's germline CDR1 is SGHRS and CDR2 YFSETQ. The CDR3 runs to 15 residues. With 4 bases clipped from V and 5 bases from J, the junction kept 8 bases outside the gene matches. The DNA for the CDR3 is TGCGCCAGCAGCAGAGGACAGGAAAGGACCGGGGAGCTGTTTTTT. This translates into CASSRGQERTGELFF.

The chain employs TRBV5-1 and TRBJ2-7; 8 bases agree with TRBD1. The CDR3 totals 16 residues. V dropped 5 bases and J dropped 2; count of bases not matched to a gene: 12. Germline V gene sequence: CDR1 SGHRS, CDR2 YFSETQ. The CDR3 sequence is CASRLGSPGQAYEQYF. The CDR3 region has the DNA TGCGCCAGCAGGCTTGGTTCCCCGGGACAGGCCTACGAGCAGTACTTC.

The J gene is TRBJ2-2, the V gene TRBV5-1; a possible D gene is TRBD2 (6 bases). Germline V gives CDR1 SGHRS, CDR2 YFSETQ. V lost 4 bases to trimming and J lost 5 bases, with 15 bases between them. The CDR3 covers 15 residues. CDR3 nucleotide sequence: TGCGCCAGCAGCCCCCGCAGGGCGGGAACCGGGGAGCTGTTTTTT. It encodes CASSPRRAGTGELFF.

The rearrangement uses TRBV5-6 and TRBJ2-2; D is perhaps TRBD2 (7 bases). The CDR3 is 19 residues long. V lost 6 bases and J lost 1, with 25 bases in between. Germline V gene data show CDR1 as SGHDT and CDR2 as YYEEEE. CDR3 coding DNA: TGTGCCAGCACATTTTGGTCCTGGCGGGGGCGGTGGAACACCGGGGAGCTGTTTTTT. Residues: CASTFWSWRGRWNTGELFF.

The CDR3 sequence: CASSQGPGQGNEKLFF. The CDR3 coding sequence is TGCGCCAGCAGCCAAGGCCCGGGACAGGGCAATGAAAAACTGTTTTTT. V and J are TRBV4-1 and TRBJ1-4; 9 nucleotides line up with TRBD1. J lost 5 bases, V lost 1 base, and 5 bases had no gene match. This CDR3 has 16 residues. Germline V CDR1 and CDR2: MGHRA, YSYEKL.

The V call is TRBV28, the J call TRBJ1-1; D is unclear. Trimming removed 6 bases from V and 4 bases from J, with 12 bases in between. CDR1 and CDR2 from the germline V gene are MDHEN and SYDVKM. This CDR3 is 13 amino acids long. The CDR3 protein is CASRPDTATEAFF. CDR3 sequence (DNA): TGTGCCAGCAGGCCGGATACCGCCACTGAAGCTTTCTTT.

This clone was seen more than once but under ten times. The chain couples TRBV10-1 to TRBJ2-2; D is uncertain. With 0 bases removed from V and 0 bases from J, the gap between germline ends came to 5 bases. CDR3 length: 15 residues. In germline, CDR1 is WNHNN, CDR2 SYGVQD (reference sequence). The CDR3 loop reads CASSESASNTGELFF. DNA for the CDR3: TGCGCCAGCAGTGAGTCGGCTTCGAACACCGGGGAGCTGTTTTTT.